Following are 13 T cell receptor beta chains from one sample sequenced in a study of blood T cell repertoires in COVID-19. TCRdb's table, derived via immunoSEQ multiplex PCR, lists solely in-frame clones and lacks some. The sample gives about 160,000 clones, roughly 77% of which show up once; roughly 11% is in the top ten. The source material was peripheral blood. The receptors were gathered from a human donor in a cohort sampled during active COVID-19.

This clone occurred a few times. The rearrangement links TRBV5-6 to TRBJ1-3; 7 nucleotides match TRBD1. The junction had 4 bases not matched to a gene; V was cut back by 4 bases and J by 3 bases. Germline V lookup: CDR1 SGHDT, CDR2 YYEEEE. The CDR3 consists of 14 residues. CDR3 in DNA: TGTGCCAGCAGCCGTGGGACAGTTGGAAACACCATATATTTT. This codes for CASSRGTVGNTIYF.

This chain links TRBV7-9 with TRBJ1-2; 9 positions match TRBD1. Germline CDR1 and CDR2: SEHNR and FQNEAQ (reference sequence). The CDR3 runs 13 residues. V was clipped by 4 bases and J by 6 bases; unmatched bases: 3. DNA of the CDR3: TGTGCCAGCAGCTCCGGGACAGGGAATGGCTACACCTTC. This codes for CASSSGTGNGYTF.

The chain combines TRBV19 with TRBJ1-5; D is perhaps TRBD1 (5 bases). This CDR3 is built from 13 residues. CDR1 and CDR2 (germline): LNHDA, SQIVND (reference sequence). Trimming removed 4 bases from V and 4 bases from J, with 8 bases in between. CDR3 sequence reads: CASSTPGNQPQHF. In DNA, the CDR3 is TGTGCCAGTAGTACACCAGGGAATCAGCCCCAGCATTTT.

This chain uses TRBV29-1 with TRBJ2-3, with TRBD2 matching over 12 bases. The junction had 2 bases not matched to a gene; V was cut back by 3 bases and J by 1 base. The germline V gene encodes CDR1 SQVTM and CDR2 ANQGSEA. CDR3 length equals 15 residues. The CDR3 region has the DNA TGCAGCGTTGACGGGACTAGCGGGCGCACAGATACGCAGTATTTT. Translating gives CSVDGTSGRTDTQYF.

This chain joins TRBV9 and TRBJ2-7, with TRBD1 as a possible D gene (6 bases). Deletions cut 7 bases from V and 3 bases from J, with 8 bases between. Germline CDR1 and CDR2: SGDLS and YYNGEE. The CDR3 totals 11 residues. The CDR3 is CASGGDYEQYF. The CDR3 region has the DNA TGTGCCAGCGGGGGCGACTACGAGCAGTACTTC.

The V call is TRBV10-3, the J call TRBJ1-2, with 7 positions matching TRBD1. Germline loops: CDR1 ENHRY, CDR2 SYGVKD. This CDR3 contains 16 residues. J gave up 4 bases and V 3 bases, and 11 bases lay outside the gene matches. DNA for the CDR3: TGTGCCATCAGTGATACGGCCCGGACAGGAGGCTATGGCTACACCTTC. Amino acids: CAISDTARTGGYGYTF.

The chain has TRBV5-1 and TRBJ2-7, with TRBD1 as a possible D gene (5 bases). The germline V and J ends were trimmed by 5 bases and 6 bases, with 15 bases remaining between them. The CDR3 loop spans 13 amino acids. CDR1 and CDR2 (germline): SGHRS, YFSETQ. The CDR3 coding sequence is TGCGCCAGCAGTGTAGGGGATTTTTCCGAGCAGTACTTC. This sequence encodes CASSVGDFSEQYF.

This chain links TRBV6-1 with TRBJ2-1; TRBD2 is a possible D gene (6 bases). The CDR3 loop spans 16 amino acids. Trimming took 2 bases from V and 3 from J, leaving 14 bases between them. Looked up from germline, CDR1 is MNHNS and CDR2 is SASEGT. DNA for the CDR3: TGTGCCAGCAGTGAATGGTTAAAGGGAGGCTACAATGAGCAGTTCTTC. The encoded protein is CASSEWLKGGYNEQFF.

The chain couples TRBV7-6 to TRBJ1-2; unclear D gene. The CDR3 is 12 residues long. Germline V CDR1 and CDR2: SGHVS, FNYEAQ. Trimming cost V 4 bases and J 8 bases, with 11 bases left between them. The CDR3 loop reads CASSSPVEGYTF. In DNA, the CDR3 is TGTGCCAGCAGCTCGCCGGTTGAGGGCTACACCTTC.

Here the CDR3 DNA reads TGTGCCAGCAGTTTGACAGGGATTGGTAATGAAAAACTGTTTTTT. Its protein is CASSLTGIGNEKLFF. The chain carries TRBV28 and TRBJ1-4; TRBD1 agrees at 7 bases. Germline assignment: CDR1 MDHEN and CDR2 SYDVKM. With 3 bases clipped from V and 4 bases from J, the junction kept 5 bases outside the gene matches. The CDR3 extends over 15 amino acids.

J is TRBJ1-6 and V is TRBV2, with TRBD1 matching 7 bases. V lost 5 bases, J lost 7 bases, and 8 bases stayed unmatched. Looked up from germline, CDR1 is SNHLY and CDR2 is FYNNEI. The CDR3 length is 15 residues. CDR3 sequence (DNA): TGTGCCAGCAGTTCTCGACAGGGCGACAATTCACCCCTCCACTTT. Amino acids: CASSSRQGDNSPLHF.

This clone was picked up one time. The gene calls are TRBV6-2 or TRBV6-3 and TRBJ2-3; TRBD2 is a possible D gene (5 bases). Trimming removed 2 bases at V and 1 base at J, with 10 bases between. The CDR3 covers 15 residues. The germline V gene encodes CDR1 MNHEY and CDR2 SVGEGT. In DNA, the CDR3 is TGTGCCAGCAGTTACGGGCTAGCACGCACAGATACGCAGTATTTT. Residues: CASSYGLARTDTQYF.

The chain employs TRBV27 and TRBJ1-2; the match to TRBD1 covers 8 bases. This CDR3 spans 14 amino acids. The ends lost 3 bases at V and 6 bases at J; junction bases unmatched: 6. Germline CDR1 is MNHEY and CDR2 is SMNVEV (reference sequence). CDR3 in DNA: TGTGCCAGCAGTTTGGCCAGGGGGCTGCATGGCTACACCTTC. Translation gives CASSLARGLHGYTF.